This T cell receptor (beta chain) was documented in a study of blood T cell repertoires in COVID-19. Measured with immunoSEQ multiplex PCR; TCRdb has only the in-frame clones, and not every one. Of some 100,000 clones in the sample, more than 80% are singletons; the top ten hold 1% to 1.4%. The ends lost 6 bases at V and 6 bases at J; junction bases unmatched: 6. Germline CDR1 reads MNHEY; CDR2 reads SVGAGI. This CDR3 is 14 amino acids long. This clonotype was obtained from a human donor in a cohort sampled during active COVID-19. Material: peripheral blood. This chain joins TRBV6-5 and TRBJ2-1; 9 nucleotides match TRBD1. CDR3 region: CASRGGTGFNEQFF. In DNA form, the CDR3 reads TGTGCCAGCAGGGGAGGGACAGGGTTCAATGAGCAGTTCTTC.